The clone carrying this T cell receptor beta chain came up a few times. The antigen is unknown. This entry comes from a study of CD8 T cells in ankylosing spondylitis. Whole-study results and caveats: Characteristic, it appeared, of ankylosing spondylitis blood was a TCR beta motif of fewer than 10 highly homologous variants.

Germline V lookup: CDR1 SGHKS, CDR2 YYEKEE (reference sequence). The CDR3 contains 13 residues. The V end lost 4 bases, the J end lost 4 bases, and 11 bases lay between the germline ends. The authors made TCR beta libraries by quantitative 5'-RACE with molecular barcodes. In TCRdb, the 5' RACE reads were re-called with MiXCR into one record per CDR3 protein. Of roughly 670,000 distinct CDR3 sequences in the sample, under 20% were seen once. This receptor was taken from a male donor with ankylosing spondylitis. J is TRBJ1-2 and V is TRBV5-5; no firm D call. Sequenced sample: blood, either unsorted or a sorted T cell fraction (not recorded which). This CDR3 is CASSMRTSYGYTF. The CDR3 nucleotides are TGTGCCAGCAGCATGCGGACGTCCTATGGCTACACCTTC.